Listed below are T cell receptor beta chains from one sample, sequenced in a study of cytomegalovirus exposure and HLA in healthy donors. Generated by immunoSEQ multiplex PCR, the TCRdb table keeps only in-frame clones and is missing some. The table has some 85,000 clones, roughly three quarters seen once; the top ten hold around 2.9%. The sequenced sample was PBMCs. Every receptor here comes from a man aged 35-49 years in good health and CMV-seronegative. Each CDR3 is given with its conserved first and last residue. D genes are given only for firm matches. A clone size is listed for some rows: how often the clone was seen (once, few, many), or a class if it is expanded.

V gene	clone size	J gene	D gene	CDR3 protein	CDR3 DNA
TRBV19	-	TRBJ1-1	TRBD1	CASRVNRGKTVVEAFF	TGTGCCAGTAGGGTAAACAGGGGGAAGACTGTGGTTGAAGCTTTCTTT
TRBV11-2	-	TRBJ2-3	TRBD2	CASSQESSGGEVDTQYF	TGTGCCAGCAGCCAAGAATCTAGCGGGGGCGAGGTAGATACGCAGTATTTT
TRBV5-1	-	TRBJ2-1	-	CASSLAGGGRGYEQFF	TGCGCCAGCAGCTTGGCAGGCGGGGGCCGGGGGTATGAGCAGTTCTTC
TRBV5-1	-	TRBJ2-3	TRBD1	CASWDSDADTQYF	TGCGCCAGCTGGGACAGTGACGCAGATACGCAGTATTTT
TRBV5-8	-	TRBJ1-2	-	CASSLKGAGGYPF	TGTGCCAGCAGCTTGAAAGGGGCTGGTGGCTACCCCTTC
TRBV7-9	once	TRBJ2-7	TRBD1	CASSLEDRGLYEQYF	TGTGCCAGCAGCTTAGAAGACAGGGGGCTCTACGAGCAGTACTTC
TRBV28	-	TRBJ1-2	TRBD1	CASSFRGSYGYTF	TGTGCCAGCAGTTTCAGGGGGAGCTATGGCTACACCTTC
TRBV5-4	-	TRBJ2-2	TRBD1	CASSLASGTGRFTGELFF	TGTGCCAGCAGCTTGGCGTCAGGGACAGGGAGGTTCACCGGGGAGCTGTTTTTT
TRBV4-3	-	TRBJ1-5	-	CASSQDSHQPQHF	TGCGCCAGCAGCCAAGATAGTCATCAGCCCCAGCATTTT
TRBV5-4	-	TRBJ2-1	TRBD1	CASSPRGTGAPGGSYNEQFF	TGTGCCAGCAGCCCCCGCGGGACAGGGGCCCCCGGAGGCTCCTACAATGAGCAGTTCTTC
TRBV18	few	TRBJ2-2	-	CASSPPRGLTGELFF	TGTGCCAGCTCACCACCAAGAGGTCTTACCGGGGAGCTGTTTTTT
TRBV11-2	-	TRBJ1-6	TRBD1	CASSLDLRGGNSPLHF	TGTGCCAGCAGCTTAGATCTTAGAGGGGGCAATTCACCCCTCCACTTT
TRBV7-3	few	TRBJ1-6	-	CASSPSNNSPLHF	TGTGCCAGCAGCCCGTCTAATAATTCACCCCTCCACTTT
TRBV28	-	TRBJ1-1	TRBD1	CASSGWTGGNTEAFF	TGTGCCAGCAGTGGATGGACAGGGGGCAACACTGAAGCTTTCTTT
TRBV2	-	TRBJ1-1	TRBD1	CASSEEGFVTGMVEAFF	TGTGCCAGCAGTGAAGAGGGGTTCGTGACAGGGATGGTTGAAGCTTTCTTT
TRBV2	-	TRBJ1-5	-	CASDLEVNQPQHF	TGTGCCAGCGACCTGGAGGTGAATCAGCCCCAGCATTTT
TRBV6-5	-	TRBJ1-1	-	CASTVNTEAFF	TGTGCCAGCACCGTGAACACTGAAGCTTTCTTT
TRBV7-6	few	TRBJ2-2	TRBD2	CASSLSGGTTGELFF	TGTGCCAGCAGCTTGAGCGGGGGGACCACCGGGGAGCTGTTTTTT
TRBV27	few	TRBJ1-6	-	CASCGAGDSPLHF	TGTGCCAGTTGTGGGGCAGGGGACTCACCCCTCCACTTT
TRBV2	few	TRBJ1-4	-	CASSESSPRAPNEKLFF	TGTGCCAGCAGTGAAAGTTCTCCCAGGGCCCCTAATGAAAAACTGTTTTTT
TRBV5-1	once	TRBJ1-2	-	CASSPRQLPNYGYTF	TGCGCCAGCAGCCCCAGACAGCTTCCTAACTATGGCTACACCTTC
TRBV2	-	TRBJ1-3	-	CASRSWTDSGNTIYF	TGTGCCAGCAGATCCTGGACAGACTCTGGAAACACCATATATTTT
TRBV18	-	TRBJ2-7	-	CASSPQGDLRYEQYF	TGTGCCAGCTCACCACAGGGGGATCTACGCTACGAGCAGTACTTC
TRBV4-2	-	TRBJ1-1	TRBD1	CASSLPDRVGEAFF	TGTGCCAGCAGCCTTCCCGACAGGGTGGGTGAAGCTTTCTTT
TRBV7-9	few	TRBJ1-1	-	CASSIQGYTEAFF	TGTGCCAGCAGCATCCAGGGATACACTGAAGCTTTCTTT
TRBV9	-	TRBJ1-6	TRBD1	CASSVQGVSSPLHF	TGTGCCAGCAGCGTACAGGGGGTTAGCTCACCCCTCCACTTT
TRBV19	once	TRBJ1-1	-	CASTSPGGFGTEAFF	TGTGCCAGTACCTCCCCGGGGGGCTTCGGCACTGAAGCTTTCTTT
TRBV5-6	-	TRBJ2-2	-	CASINNIAVANTGELFF	TGTGCCAGCATCAACAACATAGCGGTCGCGAACACCGGGGAGCTGTTTTTT
TRBV28	-	TRBJ1-5	-	CASSRGVHSNQPQHF	TGTGCCAGCAGTCGGGGAGTCCATAGCAATCAGCCCCAGCATTTT
TRBV9	-	TRBJ1-3	-	CASSKETVPFPGNTIYF	TGTGCCAGCAGCAAGGAGACAGTTCCCTTCCCTGGAAACACCATATATTTT
TRBV7-2	-	TRBJ2-7	-	CASSLPGINSYEQYF	TGTGCCAGCAGCTTACCGGGTATTAATTCCTACGAGCAGTACTTC
TRBV6-5	-	TRBJ1-5	-	CASSSDSPSAPQHF	TGTGCCAGCAGCTCCGACAGCCCTTCTGCGCCCCAGCATTTT
TRBV19	-	TRBJ2-7	-	CASSPRTSYSYEQYF	TGTGCCAGTAGTCCCCGGACATCCTACTCCTACGAGCAGTACTTC
TRBV7-2	-	TRBJ2-7	-	CASSPAGLHEQYF	TGTGCCAGCAGCCCGGCCGGGTTGCACGAGCAGTACTTC
TRBV7-9	-	TRBJ2-5	TRBD2	CASSPPPRLAGGRYYF	TGTGCCAGCAGCCCACCCCCCAGACTAGCGGGGGGGAGGTACTACTTC
TRBV30	few	TRBJ2-3	TRBD1	CAWREGATDTQYF	TGTGCCTGGAGAGAGGGGGCGACAGATACGCAGTATTTT
TRBV4-2	few	TRBJ1-1	-	CASSLSGFTEAFF	TGTGCCAGCAGCTTGTCCGGGTTCACTGAAGCTTTCTTT
TRBV7-2	-	TRBJ2-2	-	CASSFHGIITTGELFF	TGTGCCAGCAGCTTCCACGGGATCATTACCACCGGGGAGCTGTTTTTT
TRBV2	-	TRBJ2-7	-	CASTFLPGGAEQYF	TGTGCCAGCACCTTTCTGCCTGGGGGGGCCGAGCAGTACTTC
TRBV7-2	-	TRBJ1-2	TRBD1	CASSQSQGGGGYTF	TGTGCCAGCAGCCAAAGTCAGGGGGGCGGCGGCTACACCTTC
TRBV7-9	-	TRBJ1-2	-	CASSRPRGGAYTF	TGTGCCAGCAGCCGCCCTCGCGGGGGCGCTTACACCTTC
TRBV7-8	-	TRBJ2-3	-	CASSSQGWDTDTQYF	TGTGCCAGCAGCTCTCAGGGGTGGGACACAGATACGCAGTATTTT